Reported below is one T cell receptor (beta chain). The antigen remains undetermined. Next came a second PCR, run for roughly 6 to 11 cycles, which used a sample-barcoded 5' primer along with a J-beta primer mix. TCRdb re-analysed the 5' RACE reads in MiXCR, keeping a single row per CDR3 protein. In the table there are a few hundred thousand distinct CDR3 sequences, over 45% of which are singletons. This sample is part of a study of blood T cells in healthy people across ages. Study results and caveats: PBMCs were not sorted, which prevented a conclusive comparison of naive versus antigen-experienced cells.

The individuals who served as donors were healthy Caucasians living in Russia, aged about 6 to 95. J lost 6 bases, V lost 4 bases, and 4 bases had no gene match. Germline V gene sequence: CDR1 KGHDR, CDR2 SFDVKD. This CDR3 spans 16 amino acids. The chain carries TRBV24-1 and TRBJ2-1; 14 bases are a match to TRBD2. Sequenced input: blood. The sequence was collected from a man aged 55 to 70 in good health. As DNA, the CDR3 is TGTGCCACCAGTGACTGGGGGACTAGCGGGAGCAATGAGCAGTTCTTC. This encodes CATSDWGTSGSNEQFF.